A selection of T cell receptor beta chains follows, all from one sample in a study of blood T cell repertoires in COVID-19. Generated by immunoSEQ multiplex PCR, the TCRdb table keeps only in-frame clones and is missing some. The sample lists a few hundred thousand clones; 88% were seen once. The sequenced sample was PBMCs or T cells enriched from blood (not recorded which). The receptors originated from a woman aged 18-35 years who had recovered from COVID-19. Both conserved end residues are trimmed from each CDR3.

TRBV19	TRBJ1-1	ASSRPGGRNTEAF
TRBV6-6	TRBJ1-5	ASSPWTGNIGNQPQH
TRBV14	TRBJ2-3	ASSQGGADTQY
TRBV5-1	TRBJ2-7	ASSATSGGRGEQY
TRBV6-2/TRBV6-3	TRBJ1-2	ASSWDRGYYGYT
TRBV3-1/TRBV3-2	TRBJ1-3	ASSQGPTGTASGNTIY
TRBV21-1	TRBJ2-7	ASSTSGLGDEQY
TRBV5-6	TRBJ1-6	ASSLRGVNSPLH
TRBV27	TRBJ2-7	ASSLSFTGYEQY
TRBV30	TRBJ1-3	AWSGQVHSGNTIY
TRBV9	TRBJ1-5	ASSAGQGADQPQH
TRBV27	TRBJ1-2	ASAREGRPNYGYT
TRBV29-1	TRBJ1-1	SVESRGKNTEAF
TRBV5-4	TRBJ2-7	ASSWGQGSWYLGSYEQY
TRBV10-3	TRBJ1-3	AISAYTGGISGNTIY
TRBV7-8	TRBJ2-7	ASSPLAASYEQY
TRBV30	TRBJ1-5	AWSFTKGRSNQPQH
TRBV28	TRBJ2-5	ASSLVTGGEETQY
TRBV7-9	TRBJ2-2	ATRGANTGELF
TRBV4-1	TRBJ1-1	ASSQADRVGTEAF
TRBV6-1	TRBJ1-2	ASSGQGEPLSYGYT
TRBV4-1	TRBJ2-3	ASSQDGTVRDTQY
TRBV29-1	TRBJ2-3	SVDGDSSGGAWDTQY
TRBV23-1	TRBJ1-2	ASSQSKGAHGYT
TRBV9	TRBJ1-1	ASSAAIVTGSTEAF
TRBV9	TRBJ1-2	ASSVEHDGGYT
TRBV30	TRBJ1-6	AWSVASANSPLH
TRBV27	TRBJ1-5	ASSSLQEFYSNQPQH
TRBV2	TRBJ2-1	ASSAGLAGVDEQF
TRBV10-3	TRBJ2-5	ATKASGGAGETQY
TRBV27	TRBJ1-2	ASSLGQGDGYT
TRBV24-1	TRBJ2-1	ATGASGGLSYNEQF
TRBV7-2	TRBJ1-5	ASSLGGARQPQH
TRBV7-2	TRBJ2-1	ASSLGGRLHNEQF
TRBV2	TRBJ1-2	ASSEVEDGYGYT
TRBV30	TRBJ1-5	AWSPSDGLWHQPQH
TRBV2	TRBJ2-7	ASSDPRGVSEQY
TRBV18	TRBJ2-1	ASSLGGQGVYNEQF
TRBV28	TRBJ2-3	ASSSSAGAVDTQY
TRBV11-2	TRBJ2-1	ASSFRLSSYNEQF